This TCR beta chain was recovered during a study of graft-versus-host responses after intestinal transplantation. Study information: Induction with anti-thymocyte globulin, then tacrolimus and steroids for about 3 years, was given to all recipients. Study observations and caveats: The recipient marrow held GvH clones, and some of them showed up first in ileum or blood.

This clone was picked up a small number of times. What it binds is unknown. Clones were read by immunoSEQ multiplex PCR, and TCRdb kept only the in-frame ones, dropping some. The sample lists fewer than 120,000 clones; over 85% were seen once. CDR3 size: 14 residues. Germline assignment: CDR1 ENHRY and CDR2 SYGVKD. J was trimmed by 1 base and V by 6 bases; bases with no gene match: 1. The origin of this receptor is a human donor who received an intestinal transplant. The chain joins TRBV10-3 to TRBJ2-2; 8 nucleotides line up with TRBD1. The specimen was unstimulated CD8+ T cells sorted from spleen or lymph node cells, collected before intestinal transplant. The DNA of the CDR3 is TGTGCCATCAGGGACAGGGTGAACACCGGGGAGCTGTTTTTT. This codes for CAIRDRVNTGELFF.